This TCR beta chain originates from a study of CD8 T cells in Susac syndrome. CDR1 is SGHRS and CDR2 is YFSETQ in the germline V gene. The junction had 20 bases not matched to a gene; V was cut back by 1 base and J by 3 bases. This CDR3 comprises 20 residues. From blood CD8+ and CD4+ T cells, TCR beta sequences were generated. The controls were healthy donors who were matched for age and sex. Negative isolation yielded the CD8+ and CD4+ T cells, while FACS enriched the TEMRA cells. RNA was extracted with the RNeasy kit, and a quantity of about 0.45 to 1 ug was reverse transcribed using random hexamers. TCR beta CDR3 was amplified by immunoSEQ multiplex PCR. This amplification extended across 54 Vbeta and 13 Jbeta segments. TCRdb re-called the immunoSEQ multiplex PCR reads through MiXCR, storing one row per CDR3 protein. The sample records 45,000 or so distinct CDR3 sequences, 93% being singletons.

The sample comprised CD8+ T cells from PBMCs. The V gene is TRBV5-1, the J gene TRBJ1-1; 8 bases match TRBD1. This TCR came from a human donor in good health. The CDR3 is CASSLWTGIPIPNEDTEAFF. CDR3 nucleotide sequence: TGCGCCAGCAGCTTGTGGACAGGGATCCCTATTCCGAACGAGGACACTGAAGCTTTCTTT.